The 32 T cell receptor beta chains presented below share a single source sample, sequenced in a study of human thymus T cells. Profiling relied on immunoSEQ multiplex PCR, and the TCRdb table lists in-frame clones only, not all of them. The data show around 130,000 clones, around 94% seen once. Thymic material originated from resections removed in the course of corrective heart surgery. The sequenced sample consisted of thymus tissue. The receptors come from a boy under three years old with a congenital heart defect but otherwise immunologically healthy.

The chain uses TRBV5-6 and TRBJ2-3; D may be TRBD1 or TRBD2 (5 bases each). This CDR3 contains 17 residues. Trimming removed 0 bases from V and 4 bases from J, with 18 bases in between. Germline V gene data show CDR1 as SGHDT and CDR2 as YYEEEE. The CDR3 sequence: CASSLGGDLQVSDTQYF. The CDR3 bases are TGTGCCAGCAGCTTGGGTGGGGACCTACAGGTTTCAGATACGCAGTATTTT.

V gene TRBV15 combines with J gene TRBJ2-5; D is ambiguous. The CDR3 is 18 residues long. The V gene's germline CDR1 is LNHNV and CDR2 YYDKDF (reference sequence). V gave up 0 bases and J gave up 0 bases, with 17 bases separating them. The DNA of the CDR3 is TGTGCCACCAGCAGAGATCCCGAGAATCCTTTATACCAAGAGACCCAGTACTTC. Translating it yields CATSRDPENPLYQETQYF.

This clone was seen only once. The chain links TRBV10-1 to TRBJ2-3, with no clear D. Germline CDR1 is WNHNN and CDR2 is SYGVQD (reference sequence). The CDR3 runs to 14 residues. V was pared by 0 bases and J by 1 base, with 5 bases between. CDR3 loop: CASSESGRTDTQYF. The CDR3, as DNA: TGCGCCAGCAGTGAGTCTGGACGCACAGATACGCAGTATTTT.

The gene calls are TRBV4-2 and TRBJ2-5; 10 nucleotides line up with TRBD2. The length of the CDR3 is 18 residues. Trimming took 0 bases from V and 2 from J; bases not matched to a gene: 9. Germline V CDR1 and CDR2: LGHNA, YNFKEQ. CDR3 sequence reads: CASSQDTPGLATQETQYF. CDR3 DNA sequence: TGTGCCAGCAGCCAAGATACCCCGGGACTAGCGACGCAAGAGACCCAGTACTTC.

The chain has TRBV4-1 and TRBJ1-5; TRBD1 might be the D (6 bases). V was shortened by 2 bases and J by 5 bases, with 16 bases between the two germline ends. Germline loops: CDR1 MGHRA, CDR2 YSYEKL. The CDR3 totals 16 residues. CDR3 loop: CASSQRDRRPDQPQHF. Written as DNA, the CDR3 is TGCGCCAGCAGCCAAAGAGACAGGAGGCCAGATCAGCCCCAGCATTTT.

There are a few counts of this clone. V and J are TRBV4-1 and TRBJ2-5; 9 positions agree with TRBD2. Germline trimming cut 2 bases from V and 1 base from J; bases unmatched to any gene: 2. Per the germline V gene, CDR1 is MGHRA and CDR2 is YSYEKL. This CDR3 region has 15 residues. CDR3 DNA: TGCGCCAGCAGCCAACGAGCGGGGGGCCAAGAGACCCAGTACTTC. Amino acid sequence: CASSQRAGGQETQYF.

The rearrangement links TRBV18 to TRBJ2-7; possibly TRBD2 for D (5 bases). This CDR3 has 16 residues. V was cut by 1 base and J by 3 bases, with 16 bases left in between. Germline V gene data show CDR1 as KGHSH and CDR2 as LQKENI. The CDR3 reads CASSPLPGLYNYEQYF. CDR3 in DNA: TGTGCCAGCTCACCACTCCCCGGACTTTACAACTACGAGCAGTACTTC.

The chain joins TRBV7-2 to TRBJ2-5; weak D call: TRBD2 (6 bases). This CDR3 region has 14 residues. Germline V gene lookup returns CDR1 SGHTA and CDR2 FQGNSA. Trimming cost V 5 bases and J 1 base, with 11 bases left between them. The CDR3 coding sequence is TGTGCCAGCAGCCTTGGGGGGAGCCAAGAGACCCAGTACTTC. This translates into CASSLGGSQETQYF.

This clone was picked up one time. J is TRBJ1-5 and V is TRBV11-3; D call uncertain. Germline V lookup: CDR1 SGHNT, CDR2 YENEEA. With 3 bases removed from V and 4 bases from J, the gap between germline ends came to 4 bases. The CDR3 runs to 12 residues. In nucleotides, the CDR3 is TGTGCCAGCAGCTTTCAAAATCAGCCCCAGCATTTT. Translating it yields CASSFQNQPQHF.

The V and J genes are TRBV14 and TRBJ2-7; 8 nucleotides match TRBD2. Looked up from germline, CDR1 is SGHDN and CDR2 is FVKESK. The junction had 6 bases not matched to a gene; V was cut back by 1 base and J by 1 base. The CDR3 has 16 amino acids. CDR3 bases: TGTGCCAGCAGCCAAGGACGAGGCGGGGGGTCCTACGAGCAGTACTTC. Protein product: CASSQGRGGGSYEQYF.

The V gene is TRBV6-1, the J gene TRBJ2-7, with D maybe TRBD2 (6 bases). CDR3 length: 14 amino acids. The germline CDR1 and CDR2 sequences are MNHNS and SASEGT. Trimming took off 9 bases at V and 5 bases at J, with 20 bases between the two ends. CDR3 sequence: CASRRASPFHEQYF. In DNA, the CDR3 is TGTGCCAGTCGGAGGGCCAGCCCCTTTCACGAGCAGTACTTC.

This clone appeared a single time. The chain has TRBV18 and TRBJ2-2; D unresolved. The CDR3 covers 16 residues. The germline V and J ends were trimmed by 4 bases and 2 bases, with 14 bases remaining between them. Germline V gene lookup returns CDR1 KGHSH and CDR2 LQKENI. The CDR3 coding sequence is TGTGCCAGCTCACAACTTCGCGGCCTTAACACCGGGGAGCTGTTTTTT. It is translated as CASSQLRGLNTGELFF.

The table lists this clone with a count of one. The CDR3 protein is CASSKRPTSGRQETQYF. DNA of the CDR3: TGTGCCAGCAGTAAACGCCCGACTAGCGGGCGGCAAGAGACCCAGTACTTC. J is TRBJ2-5 and V is TRBV27; 10 nucleotides line up with TRBD2. There are 17 residues in the CDR3. V lost 5 bases and J lost 2; bases outside the gene matches: 11. CDR1 and CDR2 (germline): MNHEY, SMNVEV (reference sequence).

The V call is TRBV9, the J call TRBJ1-2; D unresolved. The germline V gene encodes CDR1 SGDLS and CDR2 YYNGEE. The CDR3 is 12 amino acids. V was trimmed by 3 bases and J by 1 base, leaving 4 bases between them. Written as DNA, the CDR3 is TGTGCCAGCAGCGCCTTTAACTATGGCTACACCTTC. This encodes CASSAFNYGYTF.

The chain couples TRBV5-1 to TRBJ1-1, with a possible D match to TRBD1 (5 bases). The CDR3 has 15 amino acids. Germline V CDR1 and CDR2: SGHRS, YFSETQ. Trimming pared 4 bases from V and 10 bases from J, leaving 23 bases between. CDR3 protein: CASSSLTPRDGGAFF. The CDR3 DNA reads as TGCGCCAGCAGCAGCCTTACCCCAAGGGACGGGGGAGCTTTCTTT. Filled out from reference TRBV5-1 and TRBJ1-1, the complete variable domain reads KAGVTQTPRYLIKTRGQQVTLSCSPISGHRSVSWYQQTPGQGLQFLFEYFSETQRNKGNFPGRFSGRQFSNSRSEMNVSTLELGDSALYLCASSSLTPRDGGAFFGQGTRLTVV.

The V and J genes are TRBV10-1 and TRBJ1-1; no reliable D call. Between the trimmed V and J ends, which lost 0 bases and 11 bases, there was a span of 16 bases. CDR1 is WNHNN and CDR2 is SYGVQD in the germline V gene (reference sequence). CDR3 length: 14 amino acids. DNA for the CDR3: TGCGCCAGCAGTGAGTCAGACGGCGGAAAAAGGGCTTTCTTT. Protein product: CASSESDGGKRAFF.

This chain links TRBV5-4 with TRBJ2-7, with 9 bases fitting TRBD1. The CDR3 sequence is 14 residues long. CDR1 and CDR2 from the germline V gene are SGHNT and YYREEE (reference sequence). The trim removed 5 bases at V and 4 bases at J, leaving 7 bases unmatched. CDR3 DNA sequence: TGTGCCAGCAGTCTAAACAGGGGGCTGTACGAGCAGTACTTC. This encodes CASSLNRGLYEQYF.

The chain has TRBV28 and TRBJ2-2, with D unresolved. CDR3 size: 14 residues. The germline gives CDR1 MDHEN, CDR2 SYDVKM. Trimming removed 3 bases at V and 7 bases at J, with 12 bases between. CDR3 in amino acids: CASSFVRTNGELFF. The DNA of the CDR3 is TGTGCCAGCAGTTTTGTACGTACGAACGGGGAGCTGTTTTTT.

As DNA, the CDR3 is TGTGCCAGCAGTTTCGGGATTACAGATACGCAGTATTTT. It encodes CASSFGITDTQYF. The V and J genes are TRBV27 and TRBJ2-3; D may be TRBD2 (5 bases). Germline V CDR1 and CDR2: MNHEY, SMNVEV (reference sequence). The CDR3 runs to 13 residues. Trimming removed 3 bases from V and 3 bases from J, with 7 bases in between.

The rearrangement uses TRBV30 and TRBJ2-7, with 8 bases fitting TRBD2. CDR1 is GTSNPN and CDR2 is SVGIG in the germline V gene (reference sequence). V trimming: 5 bases; J trimming: 2 bases; junction bases outside the gene matches: 5. The CDR3 contains 13 residues. The CDR3 region has the DNA TGTGCCTGGGCGGGGGGTCCCCCCTACGAGCAGTACTTC. Protein product: CAWAGGPPYEQYF.

The rearrangement links TRBV27 to TRBJ1-6; D unclear. The length of the CDR3 is 13 residues. The germline CDR1 and CDR2 sequences are MNHEY and SMNVEV (reference sequence). Trimming cost V 5 bases and J 8 bases, with 10 bases left between them. CDR3 sequence reads: CASSATPYSPLHF. DNA of the CDR3: TGTGCCAGCAGTGCCACTCCCTATTCACCCCTCCACTTT.

The chain combines TRBV7-2 with TRBJ1-3; D ambiguous. Germline-derived CDR1 and CDR2 are SGHTA and FQGNSA. The CDR3 runs to 17 residues. Trimming stripped 1 base from V and 0 bases from J, with 13 bases between. CDR3 in amino acids: CASSLEVKLHSGNTIYF. The CDR3, as DNA: TGTGCCAGCAGCTTAGAAGTAAAGTTACACTCTGGAAACACCATATATTTT. The variable domain in full, with the rest retrieved from reference TRBV7-2 and TRBJ1-3, is GAGVSQSPSNKVTEKGKDVELRCDPISGHTALYWYRQSLGQGLEFLIYFQGNSAPDKSGLPSDRFSAERTGGSVSTLTIQRTQQEDSAVYLCASSLEVKLHSGNTIYFGEGSWLTVV.

J is TRBJ2-1 and V is TRBV6-6; D not resolved. Deletions cut 5 bases from V and 8 bases from J, with 13 bases between. Germline-derived CDR1 and CDR2 are MNHNY and SVGAGI (reference sequence). CDR3 size: 13 residues. The DNA for the CDR3 is TGTGCCAGCAGTCCCCTTATAGACGATGAGCAGTTCTTC. Protein sequence: CASSPLIDDEQFF.

CDR3 sequence: CASPRVDGYTF. In DNA, the CDR3 is TGTGCCAGCCCCAGGGTCGATGGCTACACCTTC. The chain links TRBV2 to TRBJ1-2; D is possibly TRBD1 (5 bases). CDR3 length: 11 residues. V gave up 8 bases and J gave up 6 bases, with 10 bases separating them. Germline assignment: CDR1 SNHLY and CDR2 FYNNEI.

This CDR3 reads CASSFRDRKGSYEQYF. The DNA of the CDR3 is TGTGCCAGCAGTTTTCGCGATAGGAAGGGTTCCTACGAGCAGTACTTC. The chain employs TRBV27 and TRBJ2-7; D remains unclear. V dropped 3 bases and J dropped 1 base, with 16 bases sitting between them. The germline gives CDR1 MNHEY, CDR2 SMNVEV (reference sequence). There are 16 residues in the CDR3.

The rearrangement links TRBV10-3 to TRBJ2-3; 8 bases align to TRBD1. The V gene's germline CDR1 is ENHRY and CDR2 SYGVKD. This CDR3 comprises 13 residues. V lost 8 bases to trimming and J lost 0 bases; unmatched junction nucleotides: 1. DNA for the CDR3: TGTGCCATCCAGGGGGCTAGCACAGATACGCAGTATTTT. Its translation: CAIQGASTDTQYF.

This chain connects TRBV2 to TRBJ2-1, with D perhaps matching TRBD2 (6 bases). Germline CDR1 and CDR2: SNHLY and FYNNEI. This CDR3 spans 11 amino acids. V lost 8 bases and J lost 11, with 13 bases in between. The CDR3 DNA reads as TGTGCCAGCGTGTGGAGGGCTCAGCAGTTCTTC. Protein sequence: CASVWRAQQFF.

This clone has a single count. The V and J genes are TRBV7-9 and TRBJ2-5, with 7 bases fitting TRBD2. Germline trimming cut 7 bases from V and 3 bases from J; bases unmatched to any gene: 5. Germline V gene data show CDR1 as SEHNR and CDR2 as FQNEAQ (reference sequence). This CDR3 comprises 13 residues. For the CDR3, the DNA is TGTGCCAGCAATAGCGGGCCCGAAGAGACCCAGTACTTC. Its translation is CASNSGPEETQYF.

This clone was observed a few times. J is TRBJ1-4 and V is TRBV13; D unresolved. The ends were cut back, 5 bases at V and 10 bases at J, with 11 bases in the middle. Per the germline V gene, CDR1 is PRHDT and CDR2 is FYEKMQ (reference sequence). The CDR3 has 12 amino acids. CDR3 sequence reads: CASSLRTAKLFF. In nucleotides, the CDR3 is TGTGCCAGCAGCCTGCGGACTGCAAAACTGTTTTTT.

The rearrangement joins TRBV5-1 to TRBJ1-1; D gene ambiguous. The CDR3 runs 14 residues. Germline V gives CDR1 SGHRS, CDR2 YFSETQ. Trimming removed 4 bases at V and 6 bases at J, with 16 bases between. The CDR3 spells CASSQSFENPEAFF. The CDR3 DNA follows: TGCGCCAGCAGCCAAAGCTTCGAAAACCCTGAAGCTTTCTTT.

The chain carries TRBV5-4 and TRBJ2-7, with a possible D match to TRBD1 (5 bases). Looked up from germline, CDR1 is SGHNT and CDR2 is YYREEE (reference sequence). V was trimmed by 0 bases and J by 0 bases, leaving 13 bases between them. This CDR3 has 16 amino acids. The DNA for the CDR3 is TGTGCCAGCAGCTTGGGAGCACGACAGCCCTCCTACGAGCAGTACTTC. Its protein product is CASSLGARQPSYEQYF.

This clone is a singleton in its sample. The CDR3 spells CASSLGRETDTQYF. The CDR3 DNA reads TGTGCCAGCAGTTTGGGCAGGGAGACAGATACGCAGTATTTT. V gene TRBV28 combines with J gene TRBJ2-3, with D tentatively TRBD1 or TRBD2 (5 bases each). Trimming took off 3 bases at V and 3 bases at J, with 10 bases between the two ends. Germline V gives CDR1 MDHEN, CDR2 SYDVKM. CDR3 length: 14 residues.